This T cell receptor beta chain was sequenced in a study of blood T cell repertoires in COVID-19. As for the study in general: The United States, Italy and Spain provided the acute and convalescent COVID-19 samples. From T cells, B-cell-depleted T cells, or PBMCs came the material, which was cDNA or gDNA.

Seattle participants joined during active infection and were tracked over time. Per the original methods: Nucleated cell number was recorded as an estimate derived from reference gene primer amplification. The protocol was immunoSEQ multiplex PCR, while the TCRdb copy is restricted to in-frame clones and leaves out a portion. D and trimming were read from the DNA, whereas the V and J calls and clone size are those reported in that table. In the table there are 300,000 to 350,000 clones, roughly 90% of which are singletons. J was trimmed by 14 bases and V by 5 bases; bases with no gene match: 6. Germline CDR1 is LNHDA and CDR2 is SQIVND (reference sequence). This CDR3 has 11 amino acids.

The chain couples TRBV19 to TRBJ1-2, with 9 bases aligning to TRBD1. This sequence was found in a woman in her twenties or thirties with COVID-19, enrolled during active disease. Sequenced material: peripheral blood. The chain's CDR3 is CASSPGQGWTF. The CDR3 nucleotides read TGTGCCAGTAGTCCTGGACAGGGGTGGACCTTC.